These T cell receptor beta chains were read from a single sample in a study of T cell repertoires in ileal Crohn's disease. The assay was immunoSEQ multiplex PCR, and TCRdb's table has in-frame clones only and misses some. Altogether 1,000 or so clones are present, about nine tenths being singletons, with the ten largest covering 2.5% to 3%. The material sequenced was CD4+ T cells sorted from the ileum. These receptors were taken from an adult with Crohn's disease. The CDR3 runs from the conserved cysteine through the conserved F or W. Fields, in order: CDR3 length, V gene, clone size, J gene, D gene, CDR3 DNA, CDR3 protein. A D gene is named only where the DNA matches it firmly. The size entry is marked missing in some rows and otherwise reads once, few, many or a size class.

14	TRBV14	-	TRBJ2-7	TRBD2	TGTGCCAGCAGCCAAGGGACTAGCGGGAAGTTTCCGTACTTC	CASSQGTSGKFPYF
13	TRBV28	-	TRBJ2-7	-	TGTGCCAGCAGTCGGCAGGGATGGTTCGAGCAGTACTTC	CASSRQGWFEQYF
14	TRBV1	-	TRBJ2-5	-	TGCACCAGCAGCGGACAGGGAGGCCGAGAGACCCAGTACTTC	CTSSGQGGRETQYF
12	TRBV11-3	-	TRBJ2-1	-	TGTGCCAGCAGCTTAGTGGACTCTGAGCAGTTCTTC	CASSLVDSEQFF
18	TRBV19	-	TRBJ2-2	-	TGTGCCAGTAATCAAGATCTTGACAGGTACACGGCGATCGGGGAGCTGTTTTTT	CASNQDLDRYTAIGELFF
11	TRBV20-1	-	TRBJ2-7	TRBD1	TGCAGTGCTGGGGGACAGTTCGAGCAGTACTTC	CSAGGQFEQYF
13	TRBV6-5	-	TRBJ2-7	TRBD2	TGTGCCACCCGGACTAGCGCATCCTACGAGCAGTACTTC	CATRTSASYEQYF
14	TRBV5-1	-	TRBJ1-4	-	TGCGCCAGCAAGTCAGGGGCAACTAATGAAAAACTGTTTTTT	CASKSGATNEKLFF
14	TRBV4-3	-	TRBJ1-2	-	TGCGCCAGCAGCCAAGATAGGGGACTCTATGGCTACACCTTC	CASSQDRGLYGYTF
16	TRBV5-1	-	TRBJ2-1	TRBD2	TGCGCCAGCAGCTTGGACGTTAGCGGGAGCTCTGGTGAGCAGTTCTTC	CASSLDVSGSSGEQFF
14	TRBV7-2	-	TRBJ2-2	-	TGTGCCAGCAGCAACCCTGGACTCCCGGGGGAGCTGTTTTTT	CASSNPGLPGELFF
17	TRBV19	-	TRBJ2-7	TRBD2	TGTGCCAGTAGTATACCCCCGGGTAGAGCGGGAGTATACGAGCAGTACTTC	CASSIPPGRAGVYEQYF
15	TRBV2	-	TRBJ1-2	TRBD1	TGTGCCAGCAGTGAAGGTGACAGGGGGACCTATGGCTACACCTTC	CASSEGDRGTYGYTF
15	TRBV27	once	TRBJ2-3	TRBD2	TGTGCCAGCAGTTTATGGCGGGAGGGAGCAGATACGCAGTATTTT	CASSLWREGADTQYF
14	TRBV18	-	TRBJ2-5	TRBD2	TGTGCCAGCTCACCGGGGACTAGCGGAGAGACCCAGTACTTC	CASSPGTSGETQYF
15	TRBV19	-	TRBJ1-2	TRBD1	TGTGCCAGTAGTATAGGCCGGCAGGGGGCGAATGGCTACACCTTC	CASSIGRQGANGYTF
14	TRBV6-1	-	TRBJ2-7	-	TGTGCCAGCCAGATCCAACCAGGATCCTACGAGCAGTACTTC	CASQIQPGSYEQYF
12	TRBV10-2	-	TRBJ2-3	-	TGCGCCAGCAGTGAGACGGGGTACCATCAGTATTTT	CASSETGYHQYF
15	TRBV6-5	-	TRBJ1-2	-	TGTGCCAGCAAGGCCCAACCACGACTATCCTATGGCTACACCTTC	CASKAQPRLSYGYTF
14	TRBV6-1	-	TRBJ1-5	-	TGTGCCAGCAGCCCGGCGGTTAGTGGTCAGCCCCAGCATTTT	CASSPAVSGQPQHF
16	TRBV9	-	TRBJ2-1	-	TGTGCCAGCAGCGTAAATAGTAGGGGGTCCTACAATGAGCAGTTCTTC	CASSVNSRGSYNEQFF
14	TRBV7-8	-	TRBJ1-1	-	TGTGCCAGCAGCTTAACCTATGGAGGGACTGAAGCTTTCTTT	CASSLTYGGTEAFF
13	TRBV29-1	-	TRBJ2-3	-	TGCAGCGTTGGTTCGTCCCGAGTGGATACGCAGTATTTT	CSVGSSRVDTQYF
15	TRBV27	-	TRBJ1-4	TRBD1	TGTGCCAGCGGAACTACTCGACAGGGAAATGAAAAACTGTTTTTT	CASGTTRQGNEKLFF
16	TRBV5-1	-	TRBJ2-3	TRBD1	TGCGCCAGCAGCGTGGGACAGGGGTCCGTCACAGATACGCAGTATTTT	CASSVGQGSVTDTQYF
14	TRBV7-6	-	TRBJ1-4	TRBD1	TGTGCCAGCAGCTTATCAGGGGGCGGTGAAAAACTGTTTTTT	CASSLSGGGEKLFF
16	TRBV7-2	-	TRBJ2-1	TRBD1	TGTGCCAGCAGCCCCCGGACAGGGGAACGATACAATGAGCAGTTCTTC	CASSPRTGERYNEQFF
12	TRBV7-2	-	TRBJ1-1	-	TGTGCCAGCAACGTGAGAAACACTGAAGCTTTCTTT	CASNVRNTEAFF
16	TRBV9	once	TRBJ2-1	TRBD2	TGTGCCAGCAGCGCCCCCTTTGTGAGCGGGAGCGATGAGCAGTTCTTC	CASSAPFVSGSDEQFF
18	TRBV30	-	TRBJ2-7	TRBD1	TGTGCCTGGAGTGTATTTCGGCAGGGGGCGCACATAGACTACGAGCAGTACTTC	CAWSVFRQGAHIDYEQYF
13	TRBV6-1	-	TRBJ1-1	-	TGTGCCAGCAGGTCCCAGGGTTCCACTGAAGCTTTCTTT	CASRSQGSTEAFF
15	TRBV11-2	-	TRBJ1-4	-	TGTGCCAGCAGCTCGAGCGCGGGGGCGTTGGAAAAACTGTTTTTT	CASSSSAGALEKLFF
16	TRBV19	-	TRBJ1-3	-	TGTGCCAGTAGACGTGAACAGGGCGCCGGTGGAAACACCATATATTTT	CASRREQGAGGNTIYF
14	TRBV7-3	few	TRBJ2-7	TRBD2	TGTGCCAGCAGCTTACTTGGGACTAGCGACGAGCAGTACTTC	CASSLLGTSDEQYF
14	TRBV6-6	-	TRBJ1-5	TRBD1	TGTGCCAGCAGCAGACAGGGTAGCAATCAGCCCCAGCATTTT	CASSRQGSNQPQHF
12	TRBV2	-	TRBJ1-2	-	TGTGCCAGCACCGTGGGAGACTATGGCTACACCTTC	CASTVGDYGYTF
13	TRBV7-9	-	TRBJ1-1	-	TGTGCCAGCAGCTTCACAGGGAACACTGAAGCTTTCTTT	CASSFTGNTEAFF
16	TRBV7-2	-	TRBJ1-5	-	TGTGCCAGCAGCCCCCGGGCGGGGGATAGCAATCAGCCCCAGCATTTT	CASSPRAGDSNQPQHF
14	TRBV6-1	-	TRBJ2-7	-	TGTGCCAGCAGTGAAGTAAGGAGCTCCTACGAGCAGTACTTC	CASSEVRSSYEQYF
12	TRBV2	-	TRBJ2-5	-	TGTGCCAGCCACGGGGAAGGGGAGACCCAGTACTTC	CASHGEGETQYF
15	TRBV9	-	TRBJ2-5	TRBD2	TGTGCCAGCGGTGGGGTAGCGGGAGGGGAAGAGACCCAGTACTTC	CASGGVAGGEETQYF
17	TRBV7-6	-	TRBJ2-6	TRBD1	TGTGCCAGCAGCTCGACCTTGACAGGGGAGGGGGCCAACGTCCTGACTTTC	CASSSTLTGEGANVLTF
14	TRBV7-2	-	TRBJ1-4	TRBD1	TGTGCCAGCAGCTCGCGGACAGGGAATGAAAAACTGTTTTTT	CASSSRTGNEKLFF
13	TRBV6-1	-	TRBJ2-7	-	TGTGCCAGCAGTGAACTCTACGGGTACGAGCAGTACTTC	CASSELYGYEQYF
16	TRBV4-2	-	TRBJ2-5	TRBD1	TGTGCCAGCAGCCAAGGTTCCGGACAGGGTTTAGAGACCCAGTACTTC	CASSQGSGQGLETQYF
13	TRBV4-2	once	TRBJ1-2	-	TGTGCCAGCAGCCCCCGGGACAAGGATGGCTACACCTTC	CASSPRDKDGYTF
14	TRBV2	once	TRBJ2-7	TRBD1	TGTGCCAGCAGGGGGGACAGCACACGCTACGAGCAGTACTTC	CASRGDSTRYEQYF
16	TRBV15	few	TRBJ1-3	-	TGTGCCACCAGCAGAGATCACAGGGCCTCTGGAAACACCATATATTTT	CATSRDHRASGNTIYF
15	TRBV5-1	-	TRBJ1-1	-	TGCGCCAGCACCCCGGGCCGGGGGAGGGACACTGAAGCTTTCTTT	CASTPGRGRDTEAFF
13	TRBV18	-	TRBJ1-1	-	TGTGCCAGCTCACCAATGACAGACACTGAAGCTTTCTTT	CASSPMTDTEAFF
15	TRBV27	-	TRBJ1-2	TRBD1	TGTGCCAGCAGTTTATTCGGCAGGGGGCCATATGGCTACACCTTC	CASSLFGRGPYGYTF
15	TRBV7-9	few	TRBJ1-1	-	TGTGCCAGCAGCCCCCACGCAGCAGGGTCCACTGAAGCTTTCTTT	CASSPHAAGSTEAFF